The source of this T cell receptor beta chain is a study of healthy donors' naive CD4 and CD8 T cells. About this clonotype: Its cognate antigen is unknown.

CDR1 is SGHDT and CDR2 is YYEEEE in the germline V gene. The CDR3 is made up of 15 amino acids. V lost 5 bases, J lost 1 base, and 12 bases lay in between. A linear amplification protocol produced the TCR libraries from 400 to 550 ng of total RNA. MiXCR, run by TCRdb on the reads, gives a single entry per CDR3 protein. The sample lists roughly 200,000 distinct CDR3 sequences, around three quarters occurring once. Broader study findings: Bias from naive T cell homeostatic proliferation was not addressed.

The chain links TRBV5-6 to TRBJ2-2; D is undetermined. The material sequenced was naive CD4+ and CD8+ T cells sorted from blood, pooled from several donors. The TCR comes from a pool of human donors in good health; the sample pools cells from several healthy donors. The CDR3 region is CASSPRDLNTGELFF. In nucleotides, the CDR3 is TGTGCCAGCAGTCCCCGAGACCTGAACACCGGGGAGCTGTTTTTT.